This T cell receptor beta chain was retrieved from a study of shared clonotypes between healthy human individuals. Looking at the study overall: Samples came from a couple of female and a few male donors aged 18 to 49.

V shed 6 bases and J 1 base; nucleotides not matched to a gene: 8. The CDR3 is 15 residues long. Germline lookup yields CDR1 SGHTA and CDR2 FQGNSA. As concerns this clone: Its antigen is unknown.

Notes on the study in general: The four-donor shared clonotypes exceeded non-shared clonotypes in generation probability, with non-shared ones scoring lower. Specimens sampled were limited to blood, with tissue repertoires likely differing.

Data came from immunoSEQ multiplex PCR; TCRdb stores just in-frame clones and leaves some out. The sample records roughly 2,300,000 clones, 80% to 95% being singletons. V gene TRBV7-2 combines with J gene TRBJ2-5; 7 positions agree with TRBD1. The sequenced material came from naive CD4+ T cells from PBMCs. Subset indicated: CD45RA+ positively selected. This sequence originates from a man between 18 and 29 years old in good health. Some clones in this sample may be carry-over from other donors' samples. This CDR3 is CASSEQGPGQETQYF. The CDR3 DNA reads TGTGCCAGCAGTGAACAGGGGCCGGGCCAAGAGACCCAGTACTTC.